The 5 T cell receptor beta chains reported below all come from one sample, sequenced in a study of T cell repertoires in cytomegalovirus infection. In TCRdb, the reads were re-called with MiXCR into one record per CDR3 protein. The table shows nearly 550,000 distinct CDR3 sequences, with more than 15% occurring only once. The sequencing sample was made of CD8+ T cells from PBMCs. These receptors were taken from a human donor in good health (CMV status not recorded). Some clones in this sample may be carry-over from other donors' samples.

The chain uses TRBV28 and TRBJ2-1; tentatively, D is TRBD2 (6 bases). The V end was cut by 4 bases, the J end by 4 bases, with 17 bases between. The V gene's germline CDR1 is MDHEN and CDR2 SYDVKM. CDR3 length equals 16 residues. CDR3 amino acids: CASSSGLPEGYNEQFF. The DNA of the CDR3 is TGTGCCAGCAGTTCCGGACTACCCGAGGGGTACAATGAGCAGTTCTTC.

This clonotype was seen repeatedly, ten times or more. CDR3 amino acids: CASSLGGGSPLHF. The CDR3 nucleotides are TGTGCCAGCAGCCTAGGAGGCGGTTCACCCCTCCACTTT. This sequence joins TRBV7-6 and TRBJ1-6; D is unclear. Trimming cost V 5 bases and J 9 bases, with 11 bases left between them. Per the germline V gene, CDR1 is SGHVS and CDR2 is FNYEAQ. The CDR3 has 13 residues.

This clonotype has at least ten counts. V and J are TRBV13 and TRBJ2-1; D might be TRBD1 (5 bases). Looked up from germline, CDR1 is PRHDT and CDR2 is FYEKMQ (reference sequence). V was shortened by 6 bases and J by 4 bases, with 16 bases between the two germline ends. This CDR3 spans 15 amino acids. The CDR3 loop reads CASSHTGESYNEQFF. CDR3 DNA: TGTGCCAGCAGTCACACAGGCGAATCATACAATGAGCAGTTCTTC.

The J gene is TRBJ2-7, the V gene TRBV4-2, with 15 bases matching TRBD2. The germline V gene encodes CDR1 LGHNA and CDR2 YNFKEQ. V trimming: 0 bases; J trimming: 5 bases; junction bases outside the gene matches: 5. The CDR3 covers 17 residues. CDR3 DNA: TGTGCCAGCAGCCAAGATCCGAGGACTAGCGGGAGGGACGAGCAGTACTTC. Protein sequence: CASSQDPRTSGRDEQYF.

For this clonotype: A read error may account for a junction end that differs from germline. The V and J genes are TRBV5-6 and TRBJ2-2; 10 bases are shared with TRBD2. Germline CDR1 SGHDT, CDR2 YYEEEE. The CDR3 loop spans 15 amino acids. CDR3 sequence reads: CASSFRSGGPGVLFF. The CDR3 region has the DNA TGTGCCAGCAGCTTCCGTAGCGGGGGGCCCGGGGTGCTGTTTTTT. The full variable domain, its missing parts supplied by reference TRBV5-6 and TRBJ2-2, is DAGVTQSPTHLIKTRGQQVTLRCSPKSGHDTVSWYQQALGQGPQFIFQYYEEEERQRGNFPDRFSGHQFPNYSSELNVNALLLGDSALYLCASSFRSGGPGVLFFGEGSRLTVL.